This TCR beta chain comes out of a study of CXCR3-negative and CXCR3-positive naive CD8 T cells. About the research overall: TRB reads totalled about 135 million, about 1.5 +/- 0.3 million per library.

Study-level results: Naive subsets displayed similar surface CD5, and TCR strength was inferred from TRB CDR3 properties. Memory cells showed distinct TRBV-TRBJ patterns, while the two naive subsets matched.

CDR1 and CDR2 (germline): LNHDA, SQIVND (reference sequence). CDR3 length equals 16 residues. Remarks on this clonotype: The antigen is undetermined.

CD45RO-CCR7+CD27+CD95- was the phenotype of naive CD8+ T cells. Carrying UMI labels, the TRB cDNA libraries were prepared through 5' RACE. From the 5' RACE reads, TCRdb lists one entry per CDR3 protein and no DNA. The sample holds roughly 100,000 distinct CDR3 sequences. The receptor was derived from a human donor in good health. Some clones in this sample may be carry-over from other donors' samples. The material sequenced was naive CXCR3- CD8+ T cells from blood. The subset was: CD45RO-CCR7+CD27+CD95- naive CD8+ T cells lacking CXCR3 (TNR3-). The chain carries TRBV19 and TRBJ2-3; the TCRdb call, TRBD2, lacks DNA for checking. CDR3 sequence reads: CASSIGQRGEPDTQYF.